This T cell receptor beta chain was sequenced for a study of blood T cell repertoires in COVID-19. Study background: Samples came from the United States, Italy and Spain, spanning acute and convalescent COVID-19. The analysed material was cDNA or gDNA that came from T cells, B-cell-depleted T cells, or PBMCs.

The germline gives CDR1 MNHNS, CDR2 SASEGT. Germline trimming cut 3 bases from V and 1 base from J; bases unmatched to any gene: 6. This CDR3 is 19 amino acids long. Original handling: For nucleated cells, counts were estimated from reference gene primer amplification. Generated by immunoSEQ multiplex PCR, the TCRdb table keeps only in-frame clones and is missing some. D and trimming were read from the DNA, whereas the V and J calls and clone size are those reported in that table. The table has about 68,000 clones, roughly 85% seen once. This sequence originates from a man aged 30 to 39 with acute or convalescent COVID-19. Sample: peripheral blood. This chain joins TRBV6-1 and TRBJ2-1; the match to TRBD2 covers 16 bases. CDR3 protein: CASSDKGTSGRGSYNEQFF. CDR3 in DNA: TGTGCCAGCAGTGACAAGGGGACTAGCGGGAGGGGTTCCTACAATGAGCAGTTCTTC.